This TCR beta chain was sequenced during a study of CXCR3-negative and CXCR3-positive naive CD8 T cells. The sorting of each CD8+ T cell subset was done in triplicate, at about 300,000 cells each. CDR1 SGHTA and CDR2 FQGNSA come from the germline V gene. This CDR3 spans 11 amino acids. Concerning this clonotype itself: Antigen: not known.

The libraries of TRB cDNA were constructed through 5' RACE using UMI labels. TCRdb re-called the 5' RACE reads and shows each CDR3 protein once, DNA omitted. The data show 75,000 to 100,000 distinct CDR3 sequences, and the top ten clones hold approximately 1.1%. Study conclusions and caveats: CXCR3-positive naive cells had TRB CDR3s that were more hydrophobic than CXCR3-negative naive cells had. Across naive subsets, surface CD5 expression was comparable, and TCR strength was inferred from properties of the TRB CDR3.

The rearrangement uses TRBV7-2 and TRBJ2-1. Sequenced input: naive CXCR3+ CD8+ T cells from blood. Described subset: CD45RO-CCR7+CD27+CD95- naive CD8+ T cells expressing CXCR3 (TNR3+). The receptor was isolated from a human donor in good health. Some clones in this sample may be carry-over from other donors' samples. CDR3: CASAMVNEQFF.